This T cell receptor (beta chain) appears in the sequencing data of a study of blood T cell repertoires in COVID-19. Overall study: From the United States, Italy and Spain came samples of acute and convalescent COVID-19. T cells, B-cell-depleted T cells, or PBMCs provided the cDNA or gDNA that served as material.

Per the authors' pipeline: Counts of nucleated cells, estimated from reference gene primer amplification, were obtained. Data came from immunoSEQ multiplex PCR; TCRdb stores just in-frame clones and leaves some out. The V and J calls and the clone size are those of that table, but D and trimming were determined from the DNA. The table has under 200,000 clones, 87% seen once. Trimming removed 6 bases at V and 2 bases at J, with 13 bases between. The CDR3 has 14 amino acids. Per the germline V gene, CDR1 is KGHSH and CDR2 is LQKENI. The chain employs TRBV18 and TRBJ1-1, with D possibly being TRBD1 (6 bases). The receptor's source is a man in his forties with active or convalescent COVID-19. Sequencing input: peripheral blood. For the CDR3, the DNA is TGTGCCAGCTCGGAGGCAGGGGCAAACACTGAAGCTTTCTTT. Protein product: CASSEAGANTEAFF.